This T cell receptor (beta chain) comes out of a study of cytomegalovirus exposure and HLA in healthy donors. The wider study: T cells numbering approximately 170 million yielded roughly 120 million unique TCR beta sequences in an earlier analysis.

60 Vbeta and 13 Jbeta primers were used in PCR. The repertoire was sequenced with immunoSEQ multiplex PCR; TCRdb's copy has only in-frame clones and lacks some. This specimen shows 100,000 to 150,000 clones; the ten leading clones hold about 2.2%. Study-wide results and limits: Several of the most significant clusters were apparently associated with common viral pathogens in a later analysis. Altogether, around 160 TCR beta chains were recorded as cytomegalovirus-associated. A missense variant in DCLRE1C was later tied to TCR beta V- and J-gene trimming.

Germline CDR1 reads MNHEY; CDR2 reads SMNVEV (reference sequence). The CDR3 covers 17 residues. V dropped 5 bases and J dropped 5; count of bases not matched to a gene: 15. Worth noting for this clone: The antigen is unknown.

This sequence originates from a man aged 35-49 years in good health and CMV-seronegative. The chain has TRBV27 and TRBJ1-2; TRBD1 aligns across 9 bases. Sequenced sample: PBMCs. The CDR3 nucleotides read TGTGCCAGCAGTCCCTCTTGGGACAGGGCCCCTCGGTATGGCTACACCTTC. This gives the protein CASSPSWDRAPRYGYTF.